The 13 T cell receptor beta chains given below trace back to one sample, sequenced in a study of blood T cells in healthy people across ages. The authors ran a second PCR of about 7 to 12 cycles using a sample-barcoded 5' primer and a J-beta primer mix. One entry per CDR3 protein results from TCRdb running MiXCR on the 5' RACE reads. The sample includes 710,000 or so distinct CDR3 sequences, about a fifth of them seen just once. Source material: blood. These receptors were collected from a man aged 70-80 years in good health.

The chain employs TRBV7-9 and TRBJ2-3; 9 bases align to TRBD1. The CDR3 sequence is 15 residues long. V dropped 4 bases and J dropped 4; count of bases not matched to a gene: 6. Germline lookup yields CDR1 SEHNR and CDR2 FQNEAQ (reference sequence). In DNA, the CDR3 is TGTGCCAGCAGCTCCACAGGGGGCGGCGCAGATACGCAGTATTTT. Protein product: CASSSTGGGADTQYF.

CDR3 residues: CASKPPLLREQFF. Here the CDR3 DNA reads TGTGCCAGCAAACCTCCACTTCTGCGAGAGCAGTTCTTC. The chain carries TRBV6-6 and TRBJ2-1; D is uncertain. Trimming stripped 7 bases from V and 10 bases from J, with 17 bases between. The CDR3 is made up of 13 amino acids. Per germline, CDR1 MNHNY and CDR2 SVGAGI (reference sequence).

The chain has TRBV2 and TRBJ2-5; either TRBD1 or TRBD2 may fit D (5 bases each). The CDR3 loop spans 14 amino acids. Germline V gives CDR1 SNHLY, CDR2 FYNNEI. V shed 7 bases and J shed 5 bases, with 17 bases lying between them. CDR3 nucleotides: TGTGCCAGCACTTGGGGGAGCCTTCGGGAGACCCAGTACTTC. It codes for CASTWGSLRETQYF.

This clonotype was recorded a few times. The chain combines TRBV7-2 with TRBJ1-6; D gene uncertain. The CDR3 consists of 14 residues. Per germline, CDR1 SGHTA and CDR2 FQGNSA. V lost 5 bases and J lost 0, with 5 bases in between. The CDR3 here is CASSRDSYNSPLHF. Written as DNA, the CDR3 is TGTGCCAGCAGCCGGGACTCCTATAATTCACCCCTCCACTTT.

This clonotype was observed a handful of times. The V call is TRBV27, the J call TRBJ2-1; D not certain. Looked up from germline, CDR1 is MNHEY and CDR2 is SMNVEV (reference sequence). The CDR3 spans 13 residues. V shed 6 bases and J shed 4 bases, with 10 bases lying between them. CDR3 sequence reads: CASSAAPYNEQFF. The CDR3 coding sequence is TGTGCCAGCAGCGCCGCGCCTTACAATGAGCAGTTCTTC.

The chain joins TRBV7-2 to TRBJ2-2, with TRBD2 matching over 7 bases. This CDR3 is 15 amino acids long. Germline V lookup: CDR1 SGHTA, CDR2 FQGNSA. J was trimmed by 7 bases and V by 3 bases; bases with no gene match: 8. As DNA, the CDR3 is TGTGCCAGCAGCTTCAGGCGGGAGCTCAGCGGGGAGCTGTTTTTT. Translated: CASSFRRELSGELFF.

The chain recombines TRBV7-9 with TRBJ1-2; D may be TRBD1 (5 bases). Germline CDR1 SEHNR, CDR2 FQNEAQ (reference sequence). V lost 2 bases and J lost 4, with 8 bases in between. The CDR3 is 13 residues long. CDR3 sequence (DNA): TGTGCCAGCAGCTTATTGCAGGGCTATGGCTACACCTTC. This translates into CASSLLQGYGYTF.

This chain uses TRBV6-6 with TRBJ2-7; no definite D call. The ends were cut back, 0 bases at V and 4 bases at J, with 4 bases in the middle. Germline V gene data show CDR1 as MNHNY and CDR2 as SVGAGI (reference sequence). The CDR3 has 12 amino acids. The CDR3 is CASSYSQYEQYV. In DNA, the CDR3 is TGTGCCAGCAGTTACTCTCAATACGAGCAGTACGTC.

The chain joins TRBV20-1 to TRBJ2-2, with a possible D match to TRBD2 (6 bases). Germline assignment: CDR1 DFQATT and CDR2 SNEGSKA (reference sequence). The CDR3 extends over 13 amino acids. V was trimmed by 7 bases and J by 3 bases, leaving 12 bases between them. The CDR3 protein is CSVRGYDTGELFF. CDR3 DNA: TGCAGTGTTCGGGGGTACGACACCGGGGAGCTGTTTTTT.

This clonotype has only a few counts. The rearrangement uses TRBV5-1 and TRBJ2-1, with a weak D call TRBD2 (5 bases). The CDR3 has 14 residues. Germline lookup yields CDR1 SGHRS and CDR2 YFSETQ. With 0 bases removed from V and 8 bases from J, the gap between germline ends came to 12 bases. CDR3 loop: CASSLEREWDEQFF. CDR3 sequence (DNA): TGCGCCAGCAGCTTGGAGAGGGAATGGGATGAGCAGTTCTTC.

This clonotype was recorded a few times. The CDR3 region is CASSEVGRGRGVRNTIYF. CDR3 sequence (DNA): TGTGCCAGCAGTGAAGTGGGCAGGGGGCGCGGAGTGAGAAACACCATATATTTT. The chain links TRBV6-1 to TRBJ1-3, with 8 bases aligning to TRBD1. Germline V gene lookup returns CDR1 MNHNS and CDR2 SASEGT. V lost 1 base and J lost 5; bases outside the gene matches: 13. This CDR3 region has 18 residues.

The J gene is TRBJ1-5, the V gene TRBV6-2 or TRBV6-3; D ambiguous. CDR3 length equals 12 residues. V lost 6 bases and J 7 bases, leaving 10 bases between the germline ends. Germline lookup yields CDR1 MNHEY and CDR2 SVGEGT. CDR3: CASRSGVQPQHF. CDR3 sequence (DNA): TGTGCCAGCAGGTCAGGAGTGCAGCCCCAGCATTTT.

The rearrangement links TRBV20-1 to TRBJ1-4; D unresolved. The CDR3 is 14 residues long. V dropped 3 bases and J dropped 4 bases, with 12 bases sitting between them. Germline V gene lookup returns CDR1 DFQATT and CDR2 SNEGSKA (reference sequence). CDR3 region: CSASEGMGNEKLFF. The CDR3 nucleotides read TGCAGTGCTAGTGAGGGAATGGGTAATGAAAAACTGTTTTTT.